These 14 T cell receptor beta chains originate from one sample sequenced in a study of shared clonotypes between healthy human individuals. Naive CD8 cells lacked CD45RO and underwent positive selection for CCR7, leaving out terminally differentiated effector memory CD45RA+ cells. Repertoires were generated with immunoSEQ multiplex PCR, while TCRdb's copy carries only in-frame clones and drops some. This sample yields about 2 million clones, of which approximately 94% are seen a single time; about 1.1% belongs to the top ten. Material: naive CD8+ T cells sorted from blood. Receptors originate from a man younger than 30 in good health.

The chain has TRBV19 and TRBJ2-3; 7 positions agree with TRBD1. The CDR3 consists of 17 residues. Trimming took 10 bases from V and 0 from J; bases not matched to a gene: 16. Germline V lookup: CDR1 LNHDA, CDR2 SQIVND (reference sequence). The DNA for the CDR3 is TGTGCCACCTCAGGGGGTCAAGTATTAAGTAGCACAGATACGCAGTATTTT. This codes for CATSGGQVLSSTDTQYF.

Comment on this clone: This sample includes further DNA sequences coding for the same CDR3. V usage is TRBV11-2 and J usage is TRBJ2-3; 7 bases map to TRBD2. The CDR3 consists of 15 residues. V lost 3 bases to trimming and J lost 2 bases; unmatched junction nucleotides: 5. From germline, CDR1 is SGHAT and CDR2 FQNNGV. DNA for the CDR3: TGTGCCAGCAGCTTCCGAGGGAGGGACACAGATACGCAGTATTTT. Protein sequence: CASSFRGRDTDTQYF.

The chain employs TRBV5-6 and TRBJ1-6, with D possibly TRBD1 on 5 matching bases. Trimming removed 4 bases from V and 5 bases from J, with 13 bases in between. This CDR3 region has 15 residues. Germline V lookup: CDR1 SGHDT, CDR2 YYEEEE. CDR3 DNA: TGTGCCAGCAGCCCGACCGGGACTGATAATTCACCCCTCCACTTT. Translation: CASSPTGTDNSPLHF.

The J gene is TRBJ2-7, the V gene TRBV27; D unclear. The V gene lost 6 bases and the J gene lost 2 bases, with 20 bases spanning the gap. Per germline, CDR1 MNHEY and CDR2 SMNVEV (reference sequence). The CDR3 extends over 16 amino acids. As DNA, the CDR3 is TGTGCCAGCAGCCCCCGGGTGGTCACAGCAGCCTACGAGCAGTACTTC. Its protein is CASSPRVVTAAYEQYF.

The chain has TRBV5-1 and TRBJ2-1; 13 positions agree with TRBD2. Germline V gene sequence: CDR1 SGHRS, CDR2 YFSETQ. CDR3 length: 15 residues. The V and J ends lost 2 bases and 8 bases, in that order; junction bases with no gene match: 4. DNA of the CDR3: TGCGCCAGCAGCTTAGGGACTAGCGGGATCGATGAGCAGTTCTTC. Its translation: CASSLGTSGIDEQFF.

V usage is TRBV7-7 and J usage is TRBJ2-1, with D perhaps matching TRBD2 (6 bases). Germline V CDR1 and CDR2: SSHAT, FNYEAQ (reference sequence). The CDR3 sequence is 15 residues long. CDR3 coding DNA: TGTGCTAGTAGCGGAGGGCCGAGCTCCTACAATGAGCAGTTCTTC. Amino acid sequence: CASSGGPSSYNEQFF.

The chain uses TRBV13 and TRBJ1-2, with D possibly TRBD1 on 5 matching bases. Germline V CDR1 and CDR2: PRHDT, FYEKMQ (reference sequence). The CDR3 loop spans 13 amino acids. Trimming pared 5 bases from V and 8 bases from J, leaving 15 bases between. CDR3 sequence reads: CASSVGGEEGYTF. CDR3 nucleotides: TGTGCCAGCAGCGTGGGGGGTGAGGAAGGCTACACCTTC. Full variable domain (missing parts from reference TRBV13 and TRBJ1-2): AAGVIQSPRHLIKEKRETATLKCYPIPRHDTVYWYQQGPGQDPQFLISFYEKMQSDKGSIPDRFSAQQFSDYHSELNMSSLELGDSALYFCASSVGGEEGYTFGSGTRLTVV.

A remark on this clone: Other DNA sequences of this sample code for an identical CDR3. CDR3 sequence: CASSSGMNTEAFF. The CDR3 nucleotides are TGTGCCAGCAGTTCAGGGATGAACACTGAAGCTTTCTTT. The chain uses TRBV5-6 and TRBJ1-1; TRBD1 might be the D (5 bases). V was clipped by 5 bases and J by 0 bases, with 8 bases between them. The germline CDR1 and CDR2 sequences are SGHDT and YYEEEE. This CDR3 comprises 13 residues.

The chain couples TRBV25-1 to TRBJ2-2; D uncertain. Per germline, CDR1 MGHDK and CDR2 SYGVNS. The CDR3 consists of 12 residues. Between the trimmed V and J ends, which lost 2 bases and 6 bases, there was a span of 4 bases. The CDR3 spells CASSEGPGELFF. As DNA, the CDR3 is TGTGCCAGCAGTGAAGGGCCCGGGGAGCTGTTTTTT. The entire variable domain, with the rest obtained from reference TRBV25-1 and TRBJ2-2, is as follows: EADIYQTPRYLVIGTGKKITLECSQTMGHDKMYWYQQDPGMELHLIHYSYGVNSTEKGDLSSESTVSRIRTEHFPLTLESARPSHTSQYLCASSEGPGELFFGEGSRLTVL.

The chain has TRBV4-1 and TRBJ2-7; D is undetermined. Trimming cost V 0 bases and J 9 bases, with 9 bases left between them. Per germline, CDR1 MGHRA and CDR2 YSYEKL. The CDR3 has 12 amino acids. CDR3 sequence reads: CASSQDSVRQYF. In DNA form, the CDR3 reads TGCGCCAGCAGCCAAGATTCAGTGCGGCAGTACTTC.

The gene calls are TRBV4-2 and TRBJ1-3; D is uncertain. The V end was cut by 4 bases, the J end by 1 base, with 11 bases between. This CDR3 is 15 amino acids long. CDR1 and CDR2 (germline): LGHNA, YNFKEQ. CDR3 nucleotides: TGTGCCAGCAGCCCAGACCGGACTTCTGGAAACACCATATATTTT. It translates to CASSPDRTSGNTIYF.

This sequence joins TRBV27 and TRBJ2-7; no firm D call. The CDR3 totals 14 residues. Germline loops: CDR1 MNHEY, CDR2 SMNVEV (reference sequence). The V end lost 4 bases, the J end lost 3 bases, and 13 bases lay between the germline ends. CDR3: CASSSHLRNYEQYF. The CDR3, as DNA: TGTGCCAGCAGTTCCCACCTTAGAAACTACGAGCAGTACTTC.

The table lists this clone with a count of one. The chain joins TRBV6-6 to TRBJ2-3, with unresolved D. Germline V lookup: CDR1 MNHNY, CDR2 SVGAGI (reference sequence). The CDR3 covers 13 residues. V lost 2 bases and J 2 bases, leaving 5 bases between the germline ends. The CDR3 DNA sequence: TGTGCCAGCAGTTACGAGAACACAGATACGCAGTATTTT. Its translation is CASSYENTDTQYF.

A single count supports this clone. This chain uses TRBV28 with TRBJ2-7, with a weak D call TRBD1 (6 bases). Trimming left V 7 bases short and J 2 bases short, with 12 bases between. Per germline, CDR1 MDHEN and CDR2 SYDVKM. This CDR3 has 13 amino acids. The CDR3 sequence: CASTGQPTYEQYF. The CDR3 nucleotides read TGTGCCAGCACAGGACAGCCGACCTACGAGCAGTACTTC.